The present T cell receptor beta chain was sequenced within a study of regulatory T cells in long-lasting Graves disease. CDR3-region Arm-PCR and iRepertoire HTBI primers produced the TCR beta libraries. TCRdb analysed the multiplex PCR reads with MiXCR anew, one entry per CDR3 protein. The sample holds 250,000 or so distinct CDR3 sequences; roughly 21% are singletons and the top ten take about 15%. This clonotype appeared a few times. Indicated time point: newly diagnosed GD, antithyroid drugs for less than 3 months. Making the TCR library involved RNA that had been extracted from PBMCs. The sample consisted of peripheral blood mononuclear cells (PBMCs), taken at new diagnosis, from a patient treated with antithyroid drugs. The receptor's source is a female donor with Graves disease.

CDR3 sequence (DNA): TGCAGTGCTAGAGAGGCAGGCTCCTACAATGAGCAGTTCTTC. Translating it yields CSAREAGSYNEQFF. The chain is built from TRBV20-1 and TRBJ2-1, with unresolved D. V was cut by 0 bases and J by 0 bases, with 6 bases left in between. Germline V lookup: CDR1 DFQATT, CDR2 SNEGSKA (reference sequence). The CDR3 is 14 amino acids.